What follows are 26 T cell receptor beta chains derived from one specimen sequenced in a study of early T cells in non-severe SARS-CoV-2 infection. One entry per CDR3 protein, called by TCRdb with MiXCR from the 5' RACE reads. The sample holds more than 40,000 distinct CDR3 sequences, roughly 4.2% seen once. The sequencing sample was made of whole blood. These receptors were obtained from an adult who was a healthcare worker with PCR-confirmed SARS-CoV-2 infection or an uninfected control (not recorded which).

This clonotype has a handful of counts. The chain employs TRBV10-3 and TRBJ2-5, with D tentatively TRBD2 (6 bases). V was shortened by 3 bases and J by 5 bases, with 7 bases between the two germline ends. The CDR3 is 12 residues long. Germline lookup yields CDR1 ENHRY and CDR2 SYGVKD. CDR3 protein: CAISDGGETQYF. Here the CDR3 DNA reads TGTGCCATCAGTGATGGAGGGGAGACCCAGTACTTC.

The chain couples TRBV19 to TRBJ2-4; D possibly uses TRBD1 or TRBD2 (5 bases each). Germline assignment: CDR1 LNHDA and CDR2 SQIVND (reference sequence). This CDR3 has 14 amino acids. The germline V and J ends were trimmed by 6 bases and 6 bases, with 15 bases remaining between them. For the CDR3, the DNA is TGTGCCAGTAGCCTAGGGGACCCTGCAAACATTCAGTACTTC. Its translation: CASSLGDPANIQYF. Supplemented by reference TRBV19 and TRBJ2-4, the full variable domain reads DGGITQSPKYLFRKEGQNVTLSCEQNLNHDAMYWYRQDPGQGLRLIYYSQIVNDFQKGDIAEGYSVSREKKESFPLTVTSAQKNPTAFYLCASSLGDPANIQYFGAGTRLSVL.

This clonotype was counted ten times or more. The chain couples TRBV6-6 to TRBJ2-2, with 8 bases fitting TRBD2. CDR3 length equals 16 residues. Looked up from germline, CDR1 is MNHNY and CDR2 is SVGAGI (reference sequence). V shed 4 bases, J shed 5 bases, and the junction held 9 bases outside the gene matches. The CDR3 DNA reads TGTGCCAGCAGTTCTAGAGCGGGAGATGGTACCGGGGAGCTGTTTTTT. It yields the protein CASSSRAGDGTGELFF.

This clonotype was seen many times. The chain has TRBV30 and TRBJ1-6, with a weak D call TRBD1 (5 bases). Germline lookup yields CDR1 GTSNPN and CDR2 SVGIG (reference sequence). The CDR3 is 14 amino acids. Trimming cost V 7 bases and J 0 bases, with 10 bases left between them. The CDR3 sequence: CASMGGSYNSPLHF. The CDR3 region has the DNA TGTGCCTCAATGGGGGGCTCCTATAATTCACCCCTCCACTTT.

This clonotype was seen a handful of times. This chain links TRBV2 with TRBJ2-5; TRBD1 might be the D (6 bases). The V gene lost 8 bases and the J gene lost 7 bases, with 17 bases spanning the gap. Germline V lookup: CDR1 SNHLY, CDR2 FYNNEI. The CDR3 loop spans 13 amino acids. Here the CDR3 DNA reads TGTGCCAGCGGGCCGGGACAAACGGGGACCCAGTACTTC. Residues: CASGPGQTGTQYF.

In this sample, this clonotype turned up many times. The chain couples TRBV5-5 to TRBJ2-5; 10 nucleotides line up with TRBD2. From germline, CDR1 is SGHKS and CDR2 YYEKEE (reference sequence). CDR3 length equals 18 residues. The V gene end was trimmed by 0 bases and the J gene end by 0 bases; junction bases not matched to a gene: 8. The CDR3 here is CASSLVIGLAGDQETQYF. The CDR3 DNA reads TGTGCCAGCAGCTTGGTAATCGGGCTAGCGGGGGACCAAGAGACCCAGTACTTC. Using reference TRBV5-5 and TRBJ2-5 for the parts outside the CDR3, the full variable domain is DAGVTQSPTHLIKTRGQQVTLRCSPISGHKSVSWYQQVLGQGPQFIFQYYEKEERGRGNFPDRFSARQFPNYSSELNVNALLLGDSALYLCASSLVIGLAGDQETQYFGPGTRLLVL.

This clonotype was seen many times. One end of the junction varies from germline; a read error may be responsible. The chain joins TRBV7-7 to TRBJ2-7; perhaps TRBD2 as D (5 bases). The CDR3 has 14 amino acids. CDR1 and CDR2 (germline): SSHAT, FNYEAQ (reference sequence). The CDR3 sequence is CASSLAPSGYEQYF. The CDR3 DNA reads TGTGCTAGCAGCTTAGCGCCTAGTGGGTACGAGCAGTACTTC.

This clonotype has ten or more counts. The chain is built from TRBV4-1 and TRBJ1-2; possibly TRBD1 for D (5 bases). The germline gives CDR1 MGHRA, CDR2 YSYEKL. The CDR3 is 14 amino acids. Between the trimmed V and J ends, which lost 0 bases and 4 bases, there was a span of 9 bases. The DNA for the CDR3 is TGCGCCAGCAGCCAAGATGGGGCGTCCTATGGCTACACCTTC. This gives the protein CASSQDGASYGYTF.

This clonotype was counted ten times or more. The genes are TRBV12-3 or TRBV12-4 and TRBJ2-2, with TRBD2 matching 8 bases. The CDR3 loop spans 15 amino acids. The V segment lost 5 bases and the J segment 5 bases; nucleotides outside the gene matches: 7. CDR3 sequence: CASSHRGGRTGELFF. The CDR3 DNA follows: TGTGCCAGCAGTCACCGGGGGGGCCGGACCGGGGAGCTGTTTTTT.

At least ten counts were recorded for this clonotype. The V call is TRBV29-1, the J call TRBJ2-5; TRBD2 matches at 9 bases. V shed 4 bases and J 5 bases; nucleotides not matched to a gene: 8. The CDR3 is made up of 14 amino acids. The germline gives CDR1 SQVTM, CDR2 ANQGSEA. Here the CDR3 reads CSVVLGTSSETQYF. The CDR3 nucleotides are TGCAGCGTTGTTTTGGGGACTAGCTCGGAGACCCAGTACTTC.

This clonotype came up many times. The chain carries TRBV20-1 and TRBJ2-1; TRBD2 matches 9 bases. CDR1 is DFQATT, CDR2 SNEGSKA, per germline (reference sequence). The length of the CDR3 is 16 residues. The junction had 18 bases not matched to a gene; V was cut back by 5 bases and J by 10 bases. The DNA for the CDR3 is TGCAGTGCTCGAAGATCCGGGACTAGCCGCCTTGGAGAGCAGTTCTTC. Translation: CSARRSGTSRLGEQFF.

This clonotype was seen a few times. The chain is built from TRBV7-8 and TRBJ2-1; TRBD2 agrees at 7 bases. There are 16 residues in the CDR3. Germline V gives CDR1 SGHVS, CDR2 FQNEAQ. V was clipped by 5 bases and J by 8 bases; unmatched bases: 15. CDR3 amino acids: CASSQSWMRERDEQFF. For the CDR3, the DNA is TGTGCCAGCAGCCAGAGTTGGATGCGGGAGAGGGATGAGCAGTTCTTC.

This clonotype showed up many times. In DNA, the CDR3 is TGTGCCAGCAGTGGAACCGGGACGAATAACAATGAGCAGTTCTTC. It encodes CASSGTGTNNNEQFF. The chain has TRBV6-6 and TRBJ2-1; the D call may be TRBD1 or TRBD2 (5 bases each). The CDR3 covers 15 residues. Germline V gives CDR1 MNHNY, CDR2 SVGAGI (reference sequence). V dropped 5 bases and J dropped 5 bases, with 16 bases sitting between them.

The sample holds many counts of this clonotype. The DNA of the CDR3 is TGCGCCAGCAGCTTGGAGGGGGGAAATCTCAATCAGCCCCAGCATTTT. This translates into CASSLEGGNLNQPQHF. V gene TRBV5-1 combines with J gene TRBJ1-5; TRBD1 might be the D (6 bases). Germline V gene sequence: CDR1 SGHRS, CDR2 YFSETQ. CDR3 length: 16 amino acids. The V and J ends lost 0 bases and 3 bases respectively, with 13 bases between them.

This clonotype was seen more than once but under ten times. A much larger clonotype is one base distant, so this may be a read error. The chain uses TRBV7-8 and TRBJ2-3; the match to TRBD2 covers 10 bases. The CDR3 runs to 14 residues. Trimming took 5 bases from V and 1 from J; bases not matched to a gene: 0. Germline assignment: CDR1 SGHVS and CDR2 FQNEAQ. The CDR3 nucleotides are TGTGCCAGCAGCGGGACTAGCGGCACAGATACGCAGTATTTT. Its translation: CASSGTSGTDTQYF.

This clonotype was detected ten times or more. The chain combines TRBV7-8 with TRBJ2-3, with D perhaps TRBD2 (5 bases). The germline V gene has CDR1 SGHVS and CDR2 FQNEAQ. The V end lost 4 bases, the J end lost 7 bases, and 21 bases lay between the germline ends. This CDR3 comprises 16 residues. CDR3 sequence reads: CASSSPRGFQPNTQYF. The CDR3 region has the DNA TGTGCCAGCAGCTCTCCTCGGGGTTTCCAGCCAAATACGCAGTATTTT.

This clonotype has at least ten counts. CDR3 in amino acids: CASSFKYSNDQPQHF. In DNA, the CDR3 is TGTGCCAGCAGTTTTAAGTACTCGAACGATCAGCCCCAGCATTTT. The rearrangement uses TRBV12-3 or TRBV12-4 and TRBJ1-5; D uncertain. V lost 3 bases and J lost 5, with 14 bases in between. The CDR3 is 15 amino acids.

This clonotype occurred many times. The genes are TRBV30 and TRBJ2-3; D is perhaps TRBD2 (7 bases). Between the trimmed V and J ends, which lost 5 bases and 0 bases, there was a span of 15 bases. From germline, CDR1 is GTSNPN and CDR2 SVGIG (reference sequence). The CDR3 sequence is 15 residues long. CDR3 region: CAWLRGGGSTDTQYF. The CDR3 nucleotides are TGTGCCTGGCTGCGGGGAGGGGGAAGCACAGATACGCAGTATTTT.

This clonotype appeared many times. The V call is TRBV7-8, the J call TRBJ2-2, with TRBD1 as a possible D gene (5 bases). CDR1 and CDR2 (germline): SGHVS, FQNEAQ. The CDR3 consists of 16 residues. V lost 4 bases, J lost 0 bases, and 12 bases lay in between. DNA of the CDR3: TGTGCCAGCAGCTCCAGGGTTCCATCGAACACCGGGGAGCTGTTTTTT. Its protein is CASSSRVPSNTGELFF.

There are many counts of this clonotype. The CDR3 DNA is TGCAGCTCAGCTGGTAGCACAGATACGCAGTATTTT. Protein product: CSSAGSTDTQYF. The chain recombines TRBV29-1 with TRBJ2-3; no clear D. Germline V gene data show CDR1 as SQVTM and CDR2 as ANQGSEA. This CDR3 has 12 amino acids. The V end was cut by 8 bases, the J end by 0 bases, with 9 bases between.

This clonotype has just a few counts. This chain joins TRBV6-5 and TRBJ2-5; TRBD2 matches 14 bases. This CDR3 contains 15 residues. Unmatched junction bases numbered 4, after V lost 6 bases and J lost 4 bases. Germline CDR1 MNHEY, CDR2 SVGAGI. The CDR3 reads CASRPGTSGRETQYF. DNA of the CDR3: TGTGCCAGCAGACCTGGGACTAGCGGGAGAGAGACCCAGTACTTC.

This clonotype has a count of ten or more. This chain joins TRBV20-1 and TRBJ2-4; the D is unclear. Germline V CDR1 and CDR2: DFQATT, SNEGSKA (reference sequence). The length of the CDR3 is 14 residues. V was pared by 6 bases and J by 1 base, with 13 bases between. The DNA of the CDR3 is TGCAGTGCCAGTGATGGTACGGCCAAAAACATTCAGTACTTC. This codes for CSASDGTAKNIQYF.

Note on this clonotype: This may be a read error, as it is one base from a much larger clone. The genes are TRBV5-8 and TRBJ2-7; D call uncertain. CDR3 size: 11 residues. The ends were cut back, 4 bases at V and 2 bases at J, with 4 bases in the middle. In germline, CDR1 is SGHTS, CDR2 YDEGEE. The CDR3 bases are TGTGCCAGCAGCCAGGCCTACGAGCAGTACTTC. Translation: CASSQAYEQYF.

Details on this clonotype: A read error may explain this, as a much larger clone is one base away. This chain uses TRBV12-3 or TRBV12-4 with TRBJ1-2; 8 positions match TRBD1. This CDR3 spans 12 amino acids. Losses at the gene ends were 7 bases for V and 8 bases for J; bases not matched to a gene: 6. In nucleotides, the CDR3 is TGTGCCAGCACCCAGGGGGCAACCGGCTACACCTTC. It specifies CASTQGATGYTF.

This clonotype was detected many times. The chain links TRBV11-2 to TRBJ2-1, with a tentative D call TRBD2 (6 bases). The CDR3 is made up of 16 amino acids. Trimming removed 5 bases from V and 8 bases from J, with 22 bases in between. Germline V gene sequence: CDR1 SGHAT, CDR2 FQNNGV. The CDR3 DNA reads TGTGCCAGCAGCGCCGATCTAGCGAGACTTAGGTATGAGCAGTTCTTC. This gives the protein CASSADLARLRYEQFF.

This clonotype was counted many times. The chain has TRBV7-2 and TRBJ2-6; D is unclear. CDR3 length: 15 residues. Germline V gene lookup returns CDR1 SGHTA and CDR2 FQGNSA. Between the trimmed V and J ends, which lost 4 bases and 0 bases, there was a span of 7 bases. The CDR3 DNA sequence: TGTGCCAGCAGCTCCGGTCGCTCTGGGGCCAACGTCCTGACTTTC. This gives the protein CASSSGRSGANVLTF.